The 10 T cell receptor beta chains listed next were all sequenced from one sample in a study of T cell responses to AZD1222 COVID-19 vaccine. The data were produced by immunoSEQ multiplex PCR, yet TCRdb's version contains in-frame clones alone and is incomplete. The table has about 180,000 clones, around 89% seen once. The material sequenced was peripheral blood, taken on day 0 of AZD1222 vaccination. These receptors were obtained from an adult in good health.

The chain couples TRBV6-5 to TRBJ1-5; no firm D call. Per germline, CDR1 MNHEY and CDR2 SVGAGI. The CDR3 runs 15 residues. Trimming removed 6 bases at V and 0 bases at J, with 12 bases between. This chain's CDR3 is CASSNPPHSNQPQHF. The CDR3 bases are TGTGCCAGCAGCAACCCCCCACATAGCAATCAGCCCCAGCATTTT.

The chain couples TRBV3-1 (or the pseudogene TRBV3-2) to TRBJ2-1; 14 nucleotides align to TRBD2. The CDR3 is 15 amino acids. The V segment lost 1 base and the J segment 10 bases; nucleotides outside the gene matches: 3. The germline gives CDR1 LGHDT, CDR2 YNNKEL (reference sequence). CDR3: CASSQAGLAGGEQFF. The CDR3 region has the DNA TGTGCCAGCAGCCAAGCTGGACTAGCGGGGGGAGAGCAGTTCTTC.

Concerning this clone: The conserved phenylalanine or tryptophan normally closing the CDR3 is absent here, so this likely arose from a read error. No DNA is shown, since the ends of the CDR3 on it are uncertain; the CDR3 is the one TCRdb lists. The chain joins TRBV27 to TRBJ1-6. CDR1 MNHEY and CDR2 SMNVEV come from the germline V gene (reference sequence). The CDR3 contains 9 residues when both ends are counted. CDR3 in amino acids: CASRKGPWE.

This chain uses TRBV10-1 with TRBJ1-1, with 7 bases aligning to TRBD1. CDR3 length equals 16 residues. V dropped 5 bases and J dropped 0; count of bases not matched to a gene: 9. Germline values: CDR1 WNHNN, CDR2 SYGVQD (reference sequence). The CDR3 nucleotides are TGCGCCAGCAGTATAGGGGGCTCTGGTATGAACACTGAAGCTTTCTTT. This sequence encodes CASSIGGSGMNTEAFF.

This chain uses TRBV12-3 or TRBV12-4 with TRBJ2-1; no clear D gene. The CDR3 has 13 amino acids. Trimming left V 6 bases short and J 1 base short, with 7 bases between. CDR3: CASRVASYNEQFF. The CDR3, as DNA: TGTGCCAGCAGGGTGGCTTCCTACAATGAGCAGTTCTTC.

V usage is TRBV9 and J usage is TRBJ2-7; tentatively, D is TRBD2 (7 bases). This CDR3 region has 15 residues. Trimming shortened V by 0 bases and J by 5 bases, and 15 bases separated the two germline ends. CDR1 is SGDLS and CDR2 is YYNGEE in the germline V gene. The CDR3 protein is CASSVEGGQQDEQYF. DNA of the CDR3: TGTGCCAGCAGCGTAGAGGGGGGGCAGCAAGACGAGCAGTACTTC.

The rearrangement joins TRBV11-2 to TRBJ1-6; D is uncertain. Trimming stripped 1 base from V and 10 bases from J, with 8 bases between. The germline gives CDR1 SGHAT, CDR2 FQNNGV. This CDR3 spans 13 amino acids. The CDR3 sequence: CASSLVHGSPLHF. CDR3 bases: TGTGCCAGCAGCTTAGTTCATGGATCACCCCTCCACTTT.

J is TRBJ1-5 and V is TRBV10-3, with no clear D. The CDR3 has 14 residues. With 1 base removed from V and 1 base from J, the gap between germline ends came to 5 bases. Per germline, CDR1 ENHRY and CDR2 SYGVKD. CDR3 DNA sequence: TGTGCCATCAGTGAGTTACAGAGCAATCAGCCCCAGCATTTT. Translated: CAISELQSNQPQHF.

The chain employs TRBV6-5 and TRBJ2-2, with D perhaps matching TRBD2 (5 bases). The germline CDR1 and CDR2 sequences are MNHEY and SVGAGI. The V end was cut by 2 bases, the J end by 3 bases, with 13 bases between. The CDR3 sequence is 16 residues long. As DNA, the CDR3 is TGTGCCAGCAGTTACCCCCGCGGGCGTGACACCGGGGAGCTGTTTTTT. Translated, it gives CASSYPRGRDTGELFF.

The chain joins TRBV7-2 to TRBJ2-3, with D maybe TRBD2 (5 bases). V shed 6 bases and J shed 6 bases, with 25 bases lying between them. CDR1 and CDR2 (germline): SGHTA, FQGNSA. This CDR3 is 17 amino acids long. This chain's CDR3 is CASRRAAATGFLDTQYF. CDR3 nucleotides: TGTGCCAGCAGAAGAGCGGCGGCTACCGGGTTTTTGGATACGCAGTATTTT.